This T cell receptor beta chain was documented in a study of T cell changes during pregnancy in multiple sclerosis. The CDR3 runs 15 residues. The V gene's germline CDR1 is SGDLS and CDR2 YYNGEE. J gave up 8 bases and V 0 bases, and 6 bases lay outside the gene matches. TCRdb's table, derived via immunoSEQ multiplex PCR, lists solely in-frame clones and lacks some. The sample includes 90,000 or so clones, 94% of them seen just once. The source is a female donor in good health, enrolled as a control in a pregnancy study. The chain links TRBV9 to TRBJ2-1, with 9 bases identical to TRBD2. Sequencing used peripheral blood, obtained after pregnancy. The CDR3 DNA follows: TGTGCCAGCAGCGTAGCTGGCGGGAGGGCCGATGAGCAGTTCTTC. Translation gives CASSVAGGRADEQFF.